The clone carrying this T cell receptor beta chain showed up just a few times. Its antigen is still unknown. Expressed TCRB transcripts were sequenced, since all the RNA that had been isolated was reverse transcribed. The method was immunoSEQ multiplex PCR; TCRdb's version includes in-frame clones alone and lacks a portion of them. The sample yields roughly 250,000 clones, roughly 21% seen once. This CDR3 is 15 amino acids long. Trimming took 2 bases from V and 3 from J, leaving 8 bases between them. CDR1 is SGHAT, CDR2 FQNNGV, per germline. This record comes from a study of beta chain features in type 1 diabetes. Broader study findings: TCRB CDR3s were moderately but significantly shorter in Type 1 diabetes patients in all four CD4+ subsets.

The specimen was naive CD4+ T cells from blood. The rearrangement links TRBV11-2 to TRBJ2-6; D perhaps matches TRBD2 (5 bases). This receptor was identified in a woman aged 40-49 years with type 1 diabetes. CDR3 amino acids: CASSLSGVGANVLTF. The CDR3 DNA reads as TGTGCCAGCAGCTTATCCGGGGTTGGGGCCAACGTCCTGACTTTC.